A single sample is the source of the 22 T cell receptor beta chains below, sequenced in a study of regulatory T cells in long-lasting Graves disease. Researchers made TCR beta libraries by using iRepertoire HTBI primers and running Arm-PCR on CDR3 regions. TCRdb re-called the multiplex PCR reads with MiXCR, one entry per CDR3 protein. The sample lists 350,000 to 450,000 distinct CDR3 sequences; about 16% were seen once. The time point denotes: newly diagnosed GD, antithyroid drugs for less than 3 months. The TCR library was made from RNA that had been extracted from PBMCs in TRIzol. The same sample was also studied in work on T cells in Graves' hyperthyroidism and ophthalmopathy.

The source material was peripheral blood mononuclear cells (PBMCs), sampled at new diagnosis, from a patient treated with antithyroid drugs. The origin of the receptors is a woman in her 30s with Graves disease.

The chain is built from TRBV9 and TRBJ2-3, with D hard to call. Trimming pared 2 bases from V and 2 bases from J, leaving 12 bases between. The germline V gene has CDR1 SGDLS and CDR2 YYNGEE. The length of the CDR3 is 15 residues. This chain's CDR3 is CASSVSALDTDTQYF. As DNA, the CDR3 is TGTGCCAGCAGCGTCTCAGCGCTTGACACAGATACGCAGTATTTT.

This clonotype was observed at least ten times. The chain couples TRBV6-2 or TRBV6-3 to TRBJ2-1; D perhaps matches TRBD2 (5 bases). Looked up from germline, CDR1 is MNHEY and CDR2 is SVGEGT. The CDR3 covers 15 residues. V lost 2 bases to trimming and J lost 8 bases, with 16 bases between them. For the CDR3, the DNA is TGTGCCAGCAGTTACGGACTCGGGGTGTCGTATGAGCAGTTCTTC. Amino acid sequence: CASSYGLGVSYEQFF.

V gene TRBV18 combines with J gene TRBJ1-1; 8 bases are shared with TRBD1. Germline CDR1 and CDR2: KGHSH and LQKENI. Germline trimming cut 4 bases from V and 3 bases from J; bases unmatched to any gene: 4. This CDR3 spans 14 amino acids. CDR3 sequence reads: CASSQLTGDTEAFF. DNA for the CDR3: TGTGCCAGCTCACAACTGACAGGGGACACTGAAGCTTTCTTT.

There are a few counts of this clonotype. This chain links TRBV25-1 with TRBJ2-5; a possible D gene is TRBD2 (6 bases). Between the trimmed V and J ends, which lost 1 base and 4 bases, there was a span of 10 bases. The CDR3 covers 14 residues. Germline V gives CDR1 MGHDK, CDR2 SYGVNS. The CDR3 loop is CASSESGRAETQYF. CDR3 nucleotide sequence: TGTGCCAGCAGTGAATCCGGGAGAGCAGAGACCCAGTACTTC.

There are many counts of this clonotype. The chain is built from TRBV29-1 and TRBJ2-3; D perhaps matches TRBD1 (7 bases). From germline, CDR1 is SQVTM and CDR2 ANQGSEA. The CDR3 extends over 15 amino acids. Trimming took 4 bases from V and 2 from J, leaving 16 bases between them. In DNA form, the CDR3 reads TGCAGCGTTGGGGGGGACAGAACCTTCACAGATACGCAGTATTTT. It codes for CSVGGDRTFTDTQYF.

This clonotype was recorded a few times. V and J are TRBV6-2 or TRBV6-3 and TRBJ2-7; 8 bases map to TRBD2. Per germline, CDR1 MNHEY and CDR2 SVGEGT. J was trimmed by 1 base and V by 7 bases; bases with no gene match: 3. The CDR3 length is 13 residues. The CDR3 here is CASMIAGSYEQYF. CDR3 DNA: TGTGCCAGCATGATAGCGGGGTCCTACGAGCAGTACTTC.

The table lists this clonotype with many counts. The chain couples TRBV7-2 to TRBJ2-7; 7 bases are a match to TRBD2. Germline V CDR1 and CDR2: SGHTA, FQGNSA. V trimming: 2 bases; J trimming: 0 bases; junction bases outside the gene matches: 4. The CDR3 consists of 15 residues. The CDR3 loop reads CASSLLAGDSYEQYF. CDR3 bases: TGTGCCAGCAGCTTACTCGCGGGGGACTCCTACGAGCAGTACTTC.

The chain couples TRBV19 to TRBJ2-7, with 10 bases that match TRBD1. J lost 4 bases, V lost 10 bases, and 7 bases had no gene match. Germline assignment: CDR1 LNHDA and CDR2 SQIVND (reference sequence). This CDR3 is 13 amino acids long. The CDR3 spells CATTRTGGYEQYF. CDR3 DNA: TGTGCCACCACAAGGACAGGGGGATACGAGCAGTACTTC.

The V and J genes are TRBV27 and TRBJ2-1; 9 bases are a match to TRBD2. CDR3 length equals 14 residues. Germline values: CDR1 MNHEY, CDR2 SMNVEV (reference sequence). Trimming removed 7 bases from V and 6 bases from J; junction bases left unmatched: 7. The CDR3 reads CASKREVRSNEQFF. The CDR3 nucleotides are TGTGCCAGCAAGCGGGAGGTCCGAAGCAATGAGCAGTTCTTC.

This rearrangement joins TRBV19 to TRBJ2-5, with D uncertain. The CDR3 has 11 amino acids. The V gene's germline CDR1 is LNHDA and CDR2 SQIVND (reference sequence). Between the trimmed V and J ends, which lost 7 bases and 5 bases, there was a span of 8 bases. The CDR3 DNA reads TGTGCCAGTATGGAGAGGGAGACCCAGTACTTC. It yields the protein CASMERETQYF.

This clonotype occurred a few times. The chain employs TRBV7-9 and TRBJ2-3; D is unresolved. Trimming left V 5 bases short and J 4 bases short, with 16 bases between. Per the germline V gene, CDR1 is SEHNR and CDR2 is FQNEAQ (reference sequence). This CDR3 spans 15 amino acids. CDR3 nucleotide sequence: TGTGCCAGCAGCCTACGTACCCCTGCGGCAGATACGCAGTATTTT. This sequence encodes CASSLRTPAADTQYF.

This clonotype occurred many times. This chain uses TRBV6-1 with TRBJ2-3; 10 nucleotides line up with TRBD2. V trimming: 8 bases; J trimming: 1 base; junction bases outside the gene matches: 9. The germline gives CDR1 MNHNS, CDR2 SASEGT. The CDR3 sequence is 16 residues long. CDR3 nucleotides: TGTGCCAGCGGCCAACTAGCGGGACACGGCACAGATACGCAGTATTTT. It encodes CASGQLAGHGTDTQYF.

This clonotype showed up just a few times. The rearrangement joins TRBV20-1 to TRBJ2-3; D perhaps matches TRBD1 (5 bases). This CDR3 spans 14 amino acids. Germline V CDR1 and CDR2: DFQATT, SNEGSKA (reference sequence). V gave up 6 bases and J gave up 0 bases, with 13 bases separating them. This CDR3 is CSALGAASTDTQYF. The CDR3 bases are TGCAGTGCCCTAGGGGCGGCCAGCACAGATACGCAGTATTTT.

This clonotype was seen more than once but under ten times. The J gene is TRBJ1-2, the V gene TRBV20-1, with D unresolved. CDR1 is DFQATT, CDR2 SNEGSKA, per germline (reference sequence). Trimming removed 0 bases from V and 6 bases from J, with 17 bases in between. CDR3 length: 15 residues. CDR3 bases: TGCAGTGCTAGAGATGAGATGGGCCTCGGTGATGGCTACACCTTC. Protein sequence: CSARDEMGLGDGYTF.

CDR3: CASSILTSGRDYSEQFF. CDR3 bases: TGTGCCAGTAGTATTTTGACTAGCGGGAGGGACTATAGTGAGCAGTTCTTC. This sequence joins TRBV19 and TRBJ2-1; TRBD2 agrees at 14 bases. The germline CDR1 and CDR2 sequences are LNHDA and SQIVND (reference sequence). V lost 3 bases and J lost 9; bases outside the gene matches: 10. This CDR3 has 17 residues.

This clonotype turned up a few times. V usage is TRBV5-5 and J usage is TRBJ2-2, with TRBD1 matching 7 bases. Germline V gene data show CDR1 as SGHKS and CDR2 as YYEKEE (reference sequence). Germline trimming cut 4 bases from V and 0 bases from J; bases unmatched to any gene: 3. The CDR3 length is 15 residues. The CDR3 loop is CASSDGTANTGELFF. CDR3 DNA sequence: TGTGCCAGCAGCGATGGGACAGCGAACACCGGGGAGCTGTTTTTT.

As concerns this clonotype: This clone may be a read error of a much larger clone one base away. The chain couples TRBV6-1 to TRBJ2-1, with TRBD1 matching 8 bases. V shed 3 bases, J shed 10 bases, and the junction held 8 bases outside the gene matches. In germline, CDR1 is MNHNS, CDR2 SASEGT. The CDR3 consists of 14 residues. The CDR3 nucleotides are TGTGCCAGCAGTGATTGGGGACAGGACTTGGAGCAGTTCTTC. It encodes CASSDWGQDLEQFF.

As for this clonotype: This could be a read error, since a much larger clone is one nucleotide away. Without the conserved terminal phenylalanine or tryptophan, this CDR3 likely stems from a read error. The chain employs TRBV14 and TRBJ1-1; D gene ambiguous. Germline CDR1 SGHDN, CDR2 FVKESK. V dropped 0 bases and J dropped 3 bases, with 11 bases sitting between them. The CDR3 loop spans 15 amino acids. The CDR3 is CASSQDFGSYTEAFL. In DNA, the CDR3 is TGTGCCAGCAGCCAAGATTTCGGGAGCTACACTGAAGCTTTCCTT.

This clonotype has ten or more counts. V is TRBV29-1 and J is TRBJ2-5; D unclear. Trimming left V 2 bases short and J 7 bases short, with 11 bases between. Germline CDR1 and CDR2: SQVTM and ANQGSEA. CDR3 size: 12 residues. The CDR3 sequence: CSVELGPRTQYF. Written as DNA, the CDR3 is TGCAGCGTTGAATTGGGCCCTCGGACCCAGTACTTC. The entire variable domain, with the rest obtained from reference TRBV29-1 and TRBJ2-5, is as follows: SAVISQKPSRDICQRGTSLTIQCQVDSQVTMMFWYRQQPGQSLTLIATANQGSEATYESGFVIDKFPISRPNLTFSTLTVSNMSPEDSSIYLCSVELGPRTQYFGPGTRLLVL.

This clonotype was observed at least ten times. This sequence joins TRBV20-1 and TRBJ2-1, with a possible D match to TRBD2 (6 bases). Per germline, CDR1 DFQATT and CDR2 SNEGSKA (reference sequence). Trimming removed 3 bases at V and 0 bases at J, with 15 bases between. The CDR3 sequence is 16 residues long. CDR3 region: CSASLRGTFSYNEQFF. For the CDR3, the DNA is TGCAGTGCTAGCCTGCGGGGAACCTTCTCCTACAATGAGCAGTTCTTC.

The rearrangement links TRBV7-2 to TRBJ2-1, with TRBD2 matching over 10 bases. Germline CDR1 SGHTA, CDR2 FQGNSA. Trimming cost V 1 base and J 9 bases; bases outside gene matches: 6. The CDR3 covers 15 residues. The CDR3 loop reads CASSLGGTSEGEQFF. The CDR3 DNA sequence: TGTGCCAGCAGCTTAGGTGGGACTAGCGAAGGTGAGCAGTTCTTC.

This clonotype was observed at least ten times. The CDR3 bases are TGTGCCAGCAGCATCGTGGGACGCCAGAACACTGAAGCTTTCTTT. Translation gives CASSIVGRQNTEAFF. The chain recombines TRBV28 with TRBJ1-1; tentatively, D is TRBD1 (5 bases). Germline CDR1 is MDHEN and CDR2 is SYDVKM. V gave up 6 bases and J gave up 1 base, with 15 bases separating them. There are 15 residues in the CDR3.